This record covers a single TCR beta chain. Authors' methods: For nucleated cells, counts were estimated from reference gene primer amplification. The method was immunoSEQ multiplex PCR; TCRdb's version includes in-frame clones alone and lacks a portion of them. D and trimming were read from the DNA, whereas the V and J calls and clone size are those reported in that table. The sample has approximately 440,000 clones; 90% are singletons. This sample stems from a study of blood T cell repertoires in COVID-19. Across the whole study: Acute-phase and convalescent COVID-19 samples originated in the United States, Italy and Spain. In each case, the material was cDNA or gDNA derived from T cells, B-cell-depleted T cells, or PBMCs.

Ages ranged from roughly 18 to 100 years, with residence in fewer than 25 US areas. The sequenced sample consisted of PBMCs or T cells enriched from blood (not recorded which). The receptor's source is a man aged 18 to 30 who had recovered from COVID-19.

CDR3 sequence: CASRGSGSVNSPLHF. The CDR3 region has the DNA TGTGCCAGCAGGGGATCGGGGTCTGTCAATTCACCCCTCCACTTT. The genes are TRBV2 and TRBJ1-6; D is uncertain. Trimming removed 6 bases from V and 7 bases from J, with 16 bases in between. The CDR3 runs to 15 residues. The germline CDR1 and CDR2 sequences are SNHLY and FYNNEI.